The following is a T cell receptor beta chain sequence with its context. The source of the sample is a study of control samples from healthy donors and cancer patients. Profiled with immunoSEQ multiplex PCR; TCRdb holds only in-frame clones, not every one. The sample gives approximately 230,000 clones, about four fifths of which show up once; 10% to 15% is in the top ten. V was cut by 3 bases and J by 1 base, with 9 bases left in between. The V gene's germline CDR1 is SGHDN and CDR2 FVKESK. The CDR3 loop spans 14 amino acids. The chain uses TRBV14 and TRBJ1-1; TRBD1 is a possible D gene (5 bases). This TCR was recovered from a woman aged 60-75 years with lung cancer. Sequences were obtained from PBMCs. The CDR3 DNA is TGTGCCAGCAGCCAGGGGCCAGCGAACACTGAAGCTTTCTTT. As protein: CASSQGPANTEAFF.